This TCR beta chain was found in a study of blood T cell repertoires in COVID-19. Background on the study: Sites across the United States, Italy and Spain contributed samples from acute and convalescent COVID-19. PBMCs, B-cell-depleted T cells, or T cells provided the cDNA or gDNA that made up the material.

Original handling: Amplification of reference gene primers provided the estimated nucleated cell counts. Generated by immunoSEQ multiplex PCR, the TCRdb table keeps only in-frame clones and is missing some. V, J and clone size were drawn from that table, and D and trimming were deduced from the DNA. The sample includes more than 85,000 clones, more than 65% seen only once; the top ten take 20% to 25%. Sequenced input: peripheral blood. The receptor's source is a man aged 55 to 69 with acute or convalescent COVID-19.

The CDR3, as DNA: TGTGCCACATCGACAGTCCCCTCTGGGGAGCAGTACGTC. Residues: CATSTVPSGEQYV. The chain has TRBV7-2 and TRBJ2-7, with a possible D match to TRBD1 (5 bases). V lost 10 bases to trimming and J lost 7 bases, with 20 bases between them. This CDR3 region has 13 residues. Germline V gene sequence: CDR1 SGHTA, CDR2 FQGNSA.